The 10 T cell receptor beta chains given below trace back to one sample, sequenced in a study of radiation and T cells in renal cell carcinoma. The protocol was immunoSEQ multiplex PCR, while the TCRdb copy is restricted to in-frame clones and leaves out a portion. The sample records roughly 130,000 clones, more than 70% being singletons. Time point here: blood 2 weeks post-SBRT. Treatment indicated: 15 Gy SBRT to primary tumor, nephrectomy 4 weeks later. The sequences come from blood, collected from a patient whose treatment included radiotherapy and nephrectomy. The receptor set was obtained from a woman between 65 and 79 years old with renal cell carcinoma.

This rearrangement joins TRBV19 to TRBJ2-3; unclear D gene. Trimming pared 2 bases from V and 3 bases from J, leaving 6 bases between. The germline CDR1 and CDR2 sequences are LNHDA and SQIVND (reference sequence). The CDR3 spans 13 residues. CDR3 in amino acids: CASSIPPTDTQYF. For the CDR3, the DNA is TGTGCCAGTAGTATACCCCCGACAGATACGCAGTATTTT.

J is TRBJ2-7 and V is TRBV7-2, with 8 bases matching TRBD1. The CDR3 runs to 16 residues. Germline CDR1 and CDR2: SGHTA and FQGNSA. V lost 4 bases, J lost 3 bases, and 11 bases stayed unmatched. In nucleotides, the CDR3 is TGTGCCAGCAGCTATGCTTTTCCCGGGACAGGCTACGAGCAGTACTTC. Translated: CASSYAFPGTGYEQYF.

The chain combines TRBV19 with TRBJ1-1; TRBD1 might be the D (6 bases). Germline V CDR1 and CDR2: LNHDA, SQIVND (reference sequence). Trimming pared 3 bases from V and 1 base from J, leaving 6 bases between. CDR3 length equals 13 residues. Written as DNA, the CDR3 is TGTGCCAGTAGTATGACAGGGAACACTGAAGCTTTCTTT. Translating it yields CASSMTGNTEAFF.

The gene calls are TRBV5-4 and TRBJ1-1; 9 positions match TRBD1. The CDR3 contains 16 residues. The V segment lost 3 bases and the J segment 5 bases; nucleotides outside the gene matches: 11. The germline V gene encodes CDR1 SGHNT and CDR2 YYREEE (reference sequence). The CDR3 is CASSSYRQGGGTEAFF. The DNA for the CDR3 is TGTGCCAGCAGCTCGTATCGACAGGGGGGGGGAACTGAAGCTTTCTTT.

The CDR3 loop reads CASSLTQGPYEQYF. The DNA of the CDR3 is TGTGCCAGTAGCCTTACACAGGGTCCCTACGAGCAGTACTTC. The rearrangement uses TRBV19 and TRBJ2-7, with D perhaps matching TRBD1 (6 bases). The CDR3 covers 14 residues. CDR1 and CDR2 from the germline V gene are LNHDA and SQIVND (reference sequence). V lost 6 bases and J 2 bases, leaving 14 bases between the germline ends.

CDR3 in amino acids: CASSVVAPSGGYDGYTF. For the CDR3, the DNA is TGTGCCAGCAGCGTAGTAGCCCCGTCTGGGGGCTATGATGGCTACACCTTC. The chain couples TRBV9 to TRBJ1-2; D may be TRBD1 (6 bases). V was shortened by 0 bases and J by 6 bases, with 21 bases between the two germline ends. There are 17 residues in the CDR3. Germline values: CDR1 SGDLS, CDR2 YYNGEE.

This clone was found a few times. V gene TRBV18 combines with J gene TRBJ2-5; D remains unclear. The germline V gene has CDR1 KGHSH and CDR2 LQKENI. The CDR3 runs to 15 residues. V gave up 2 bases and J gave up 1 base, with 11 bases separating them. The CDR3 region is CASSPNTPVQETQYF. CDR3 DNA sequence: TGTGCCAGCTCACCAAACACGCCGGTCCAAGAGACCCAGTACTTC.

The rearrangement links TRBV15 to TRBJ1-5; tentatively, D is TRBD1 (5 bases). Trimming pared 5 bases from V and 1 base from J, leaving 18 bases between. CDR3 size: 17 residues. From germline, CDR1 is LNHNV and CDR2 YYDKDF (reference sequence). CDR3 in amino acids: CATSFFSDRISNQPQHF. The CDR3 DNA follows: TGTGCCACCAGCTTTTTTAGTGACAGAATAAGCAATCAGCCCCAGCATTTT.

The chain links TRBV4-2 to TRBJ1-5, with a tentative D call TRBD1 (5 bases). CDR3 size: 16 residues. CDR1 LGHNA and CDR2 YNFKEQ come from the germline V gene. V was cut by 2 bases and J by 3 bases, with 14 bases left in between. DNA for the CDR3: TGTGCCAGCAGCCAACAAGGGGAGAAGTCCAATCAGCCCCAGCATTTT. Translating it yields CASSQQGEKSNQPQHF.

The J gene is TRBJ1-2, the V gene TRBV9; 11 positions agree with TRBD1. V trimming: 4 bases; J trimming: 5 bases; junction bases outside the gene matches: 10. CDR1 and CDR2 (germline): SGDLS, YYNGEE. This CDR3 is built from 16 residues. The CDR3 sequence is CASSQDRTGGGYGYTF. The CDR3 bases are TGTGCCAGCAGCCAGGATCGGACAGGGGGCGGGTATGGCTACACCTTC.